The rows below give T cell receptor beta chains drawn from one sample of a study of CD4+ T cells in melanoma. Repertoires were generated with immunoSEQ multiplex PCR, while TCRdb's copy carries only in-frame clones and drops some. This sample has 90,000 to 130,000 clones; about nine tenths occur once, and the top ten carry 3.3%. The material sequenced was peripheral blood. These TCRs come from a human donor with melanoma. CDR3s include the opening cysteine and the closing phenylalanine or tryptophan. A D gene is named only where the DNA matches it firmly. Clone size is shown for a subset of rows, as once, few, many or a class of expanded clone.

abundance	j_gene	d_gene	v_gene	CDR3aa	CDR3nt
NA	TRBJ2-5	TRBD2	TRBV11-2	CASCSGVAGGSETQYF	TGTGCCAGCTGCAGTGGGGTAGCGGGGGGCTCGGAGACCCAGTACTTC
once	TRBJ2-7	NA	TRBV27	CASSLKASVGQYF	TGTGCCAGCAGTTTAAAGGCTTCCGTAGGGCAGTACTTC
NA	TRBJ1-1	NA	TRBV19	CASSPGAGEAFF	TGTGCCAGTAGTCCAGGGGCCGGTGAAGCTTTCTTT
NA	TRBJ2-7	NA	TRBV5-1	CASSSPDRNEQYF	TGCGCCAGCAGCTCGCCCGACAGGAACGAGCAGTACTTC
NA	TRBJ2-7	TRBD1	TRBV29-1	CSVVPGQGSYEQYF	TGCAGCGTTGTCCCGGGACAGGGGTCCTACGAGCAGTACTTC
NA	TRBJ2-1	NA	TRBV7-3	CASSLFDLNEQFF	TGTGCCAGCAGCTTATTCGACCTCAATGAGCAGTTCTTC
NA	TRBJ2-1	TRBD2	TRBV10-1	CASSEWTASGEGRNEQFF	TGCGCCAGCAGTGAGTGGACGGCGTCGGGGGAGGGAAGGAATGAGCAGTTCTTC
NA	TRBJ2-2	NA	TRBV7-9	CASSPGPTSNTGELFF	TGTGCCAGCAGCCCGGGACCCACTTCGAACACCGGGGAGCTGTTTTTT
NA	TRBJ2-7	NA	TRBV7-3	CASRRGGYEQYF	TGTGCCAGCAGGCGAGGGGGTTACGAGCAGTACTTC
once	TRBJ1-1	NA	TRBV19	CASSIGKGRRDYTEAFF	TGTGCCAGTAGTATAGGGAAGGGTAGGAGGGATTACACTGAAGCTTTCTTT
NA	TRBJ1-3	NA	TRBV30	CAWRPAPSGNTIYF	TGTGCCTGGAGGCCCGCGCCCTCTGGAAACACCATATATTTT
NA	TRBJ2-7	NA	TRBV7-3	CAGSDGTPTYEQYF	TGTGCCGGATCAGACGGGACGCCGACCTACGAGCAGTACTTC
once	TRBJ2-7	NA	TRBV4-2	CASSPLLGDYEQYF	TGTGCCAGCAGCCCCCTTTTGGGGGACTACGAGCAGTACTTC
NA	TRBJ1-5	NA	TRBV7-2	CASSLLLGSDQPQHF	TGTGCCAGCAGCTTATTACTAGGCAGCGATCAGCCCCAGCATTTT
NA	TRBJ2-6	NA	TRBV5-1	CASGGPSGANVLTF	TGCGCCAGCGGGGGGCCTTCTGGGGCCAACGTCCTGACTTTC
NA	TRBJ2-6	NA	TRBV7-9	CASSKRGAGANVLTF	TGTGCCAGCAGTAAAAGGGGGGCTGGGGCCAACGTCCTGACTTTC
NA	TRBJ2-7	NA	TRBV18	CASSPGTHYEQYF	TGTGCCAGCTCGCCCGGGACCCACTACGAGCAGTACTTC
NA	TRBJ2-5	TRBD1	TRBV28	CASTGQGAYETQYF	TGTGCAAGCACGGGCCAGGGGGCTTATGAGACCCAGTACTTC
NA	TRBJ1-4	NA	TRBV7-9	CASSPGLGNEKLFF	TGTGCCAGCAGCCCGGGACTGGGAAATGAAAAACTGTTTTTT
NA	TRBJ2-6	NA	TRBV5-1	CASSLAGSGANVLTF	TGCGCCAGCAGCTTGGCAGGGTCTGGGGCCAACGTCCTGACTTTC
NA	TRBJ2-3	NA	TRBV4-3	CASSQAPWGSDTQYF	TGCGCCAGCAGCCAAGCCCCTTGGGGGTCAGATACGCAGTATTTT
NA	TRBJ1-6	TRBD1	TRBV9	CASSVAPDRDSPLHF	TGTGCCAGCAGCGTAGCTCCAGACAGGGATTCACCCCTCCACTTT
once	TRBJ1-3	TRBD1	TRBV28	CASSEGGGRTGNTIYF	TGTGCCAGCTCAGAAGGAGGGGGCAGGACTGGAAACACCATATATTTT
NA	TRBJ2-7	NA	TRBV4-2	CASSHGGLRQYF	TGTGCCAGCAGCCACGGGGGCCTACGGCAGTACTTC
NA	TRBJ2-5	NA	TRBV27	CASSRTRRETQYF	TGTGCCAGCAGCCGGACTCGGCGGGAGACCCAGTACTTC
NA	TRBJ2-5	TRBD1	TRBV5-1	CASSRDRGQVETQYF	TGCGCCAGCAGCCGGGACAGGGGGCAGGTAGAGACCCAGTACTTC
NA	TRBJ1-5	TRBD1	TRBV19	CASSMGQRGGNQPQHF	TGTGCCAGTAGTATGGGACAGAGAGGGGGCAATCAGCCCCAGCATTTT
NA	TRBJ2-3	TRBD2	TRBV6-1	CASSGLTSGFTDTQYF	TGTGCCAGCAGTGGCTTGACTAGCGGATTCACAGATACGCAGTATTTT
NA	TRBJ2-1	NA	TRBV7-8	CASTIKRGTVSGDSEFF	TGTGCCAGCACCATTAAGAGGGGAACGGTTTCGGGAGACAGTGAGTTCTTC
NA	TRBJ1-6	TRBD1	TRBV4-3	CASSHGTVNSPLHF	TGCGCCAGCAGCCATGGGACAGTTAATTCACCCCTCCACTTT
NA	TRBJ1-2	TRBD1	TRBV28	CASSTTGQGRNYGYTF	TGTGCCAGCAGCACCACCGGACAGGGCCGAAACTATGGCTACACCTTC
NA	TRBJ2-4	NA	TRBV7-3	CASSPGLPGDIQYF	TGTGCCAGCAGTCCGGGCCTCCCGGGAGACATTCAGTACTTC
NA	TRBJ2-6	TRBD2	TRBV7-2	CASSLRGLAGGVGANVLTF	TGTGCCAGCAGCTTACGGGGACTAGCGGGAGGTGTTGGGGCCAACGTCCTGACTTTC
NA	TRBJ1-1	NA	TRBV18	CASSLAPGENTEAFF	TGTGCCAGCTCACTCGCCCCGGGAGAAAACACTGAAGCTTTCTTT
NA	TRBJ1-2	TRBD1	TRBV5-1	CASSLGQGDYGYTF	TGCGCCAGCAGCTTAGGACAGGGGGACTATGGCTACACCTTC
NA	TRBJ1-2	TRBD1	TRBV5-1	CASSLGDRRSGYTF	TGCGCCAGCAGCTTGGGGGACAGGCGCAGTGGCTACACCTTC
NA	TRBJ1-2	TRBD1	TRBV6-5	CASSPPGTGTYGYTF	TGTGCCAGCAGTCCCCCCGGGACAGGCACCTATGGCTACACCTTC
few	TRBJ2-7	NA	TRBV5-4	CASSFDSYEQYF	TGTGCCAGCAGCTTCGACTCCTACGAGCAGTACTTC
few	TRBJ1-5	NA	TRBV20-1	CSAKGNQPQHF	TGCAGTGCTAAAGGCAATCAGCCCCAGCATTTT
once	TRBJ2-7	NA	TRBV27	CASSLLVSYEQYF	TGTGCCAGCAGTTTATTAGTCTCCTACGAGCAGTACTTC
NA	TRBJ2-1	NA	TRBV27	CASSLRSRGEQFF	TGTGCCAGCAGTTTACGGTCCCGGGGTGAGCAGTTCTTC
NA	TRBJ2-2	NA	TRBV11-3	CASSLAAVAGELFF	TGTGCCAGCAGCTTAGCAGCAGTTGCCGGGGAGCTGTTTTTT
NA	TRBJ2-5	NA	TRBV5-5	CASSLGPRTLQETQYF	TGTGCCAGCAGCTTGGGTCCAAGGACTCTCCAAGAGACCCAGTACTTC
NA	TRBJ1-2	TRBD1	TRBV27	CASAQTGGFGGYTF	TGTGCCAGCGCACAGACAGGGGGCTTTGGAGGCTACACCTTC
NA	TRBJ2-3	NA	TRBV11-2	CASSLGVRADTQYF	TGTGCCAGCAGCTTAGGTGTTCGGGCAGATACGCAGTATTTT
NA	TRBJ2-7	TRBD1	TRBV9	CASSFRTGSPSYEQYF	TGTGCCAGCAGCTTTCGGACAGGGAGCCCCTCCTACGAGCAGTACTTC
NA	TRBJ2-1	NA	TRBV6-6	CASSYSTGWDEQFF	TGTGCCAGCAGTTACTCGACAGGTTGGGATGAGCAGTTCTTC
NA	TRBJ1-2	NA	TRBV5-1	CASSFFGTEYGYTF	TGCGCCAGCAGCTTCTTCGGGACCGAATATGGCTACACCTTC
NA	TRBJ2-7	NA	TRBV15	CATSRGGSTYEQYF	TGTGCCACCAGCAGAGGGGGAAGTACCTACGAGCAGTACTTC
NA	TRBJ2-2	TRBD2	TRBV18	CASSPQGRGNTGELFF	TGTGCCAGCTCACCACAAGGGAGGGGGAACACCGGGGAGCTGTTTTTT
NA	TRBJ2-1	NA	TRBV7-2	CASSLALNSDSYNEQFF	TGTGCCAGCAGCTTAGCGCTTAATAGCGACTCCTACAATGAGCAGTTCTTC
NA	TRBJ2-1	NA	TRBV11-2	CASSLGFYNEQFF	TGTGCCAGCAGCTTAGGGTTTTACAATGAGCAGTTCTTC